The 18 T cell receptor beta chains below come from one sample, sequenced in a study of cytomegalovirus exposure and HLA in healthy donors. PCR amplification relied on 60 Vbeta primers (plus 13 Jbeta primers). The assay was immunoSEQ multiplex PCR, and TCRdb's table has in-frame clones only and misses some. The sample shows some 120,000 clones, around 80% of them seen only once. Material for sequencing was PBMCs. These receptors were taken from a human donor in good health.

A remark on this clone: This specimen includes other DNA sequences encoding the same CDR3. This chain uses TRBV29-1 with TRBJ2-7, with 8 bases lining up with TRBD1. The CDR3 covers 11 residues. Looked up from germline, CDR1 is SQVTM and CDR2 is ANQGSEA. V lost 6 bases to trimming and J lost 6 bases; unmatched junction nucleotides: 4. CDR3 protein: CSVGTGGEQYF. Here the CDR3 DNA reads TGCAGCGTAGGTACAGGGGGCGAGCAGTACTTC.

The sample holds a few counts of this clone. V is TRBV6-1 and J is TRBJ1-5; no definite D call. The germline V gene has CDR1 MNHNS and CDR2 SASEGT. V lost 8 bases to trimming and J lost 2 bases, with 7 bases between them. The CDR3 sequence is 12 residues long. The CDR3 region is CASLIGNQPQHF. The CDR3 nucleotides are TGTGCCAGCCTTATCGGCAATCAGCCCCAGCATTTT.

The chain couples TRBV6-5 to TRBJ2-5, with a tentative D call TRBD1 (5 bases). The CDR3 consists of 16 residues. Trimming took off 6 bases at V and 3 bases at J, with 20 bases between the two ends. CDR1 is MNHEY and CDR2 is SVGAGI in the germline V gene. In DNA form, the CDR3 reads TGTGCCAGCAGGTACCTCCATATGGGGCCTGAAGAGACCCAGTACTTC. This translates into CASRYLHMGPEETQYF.

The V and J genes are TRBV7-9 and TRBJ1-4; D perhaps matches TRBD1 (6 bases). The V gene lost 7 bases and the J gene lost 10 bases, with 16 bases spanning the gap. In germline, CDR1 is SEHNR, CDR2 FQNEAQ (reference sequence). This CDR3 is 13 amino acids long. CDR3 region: CASTSTGSGKLFF. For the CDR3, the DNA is TGTGCCAGCACCTCGACAGGCTCAGGAAAACTGTTTTTT.

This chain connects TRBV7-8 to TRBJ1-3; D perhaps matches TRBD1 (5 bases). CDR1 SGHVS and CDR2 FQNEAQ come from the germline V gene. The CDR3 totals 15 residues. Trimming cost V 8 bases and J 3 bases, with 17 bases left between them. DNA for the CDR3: TGTGCCAGCTCCACTTACAGGAACTTTGGAAACACCATATATTTT. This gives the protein CASSTYRNFGNTIYF.

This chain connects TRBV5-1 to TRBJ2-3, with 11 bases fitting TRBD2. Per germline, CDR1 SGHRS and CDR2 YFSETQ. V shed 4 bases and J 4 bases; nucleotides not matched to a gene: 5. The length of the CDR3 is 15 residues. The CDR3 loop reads CASSLGLAVADTQYF. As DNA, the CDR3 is TGCGCCAGCAGCCTGGGACTAGCGGTGGCAGATACGCAGTATTTT.

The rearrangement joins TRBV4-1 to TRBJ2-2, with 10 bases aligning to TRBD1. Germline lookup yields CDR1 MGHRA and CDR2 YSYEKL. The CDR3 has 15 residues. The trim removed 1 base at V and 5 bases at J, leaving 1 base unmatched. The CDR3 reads CASSQAGQGTGELFF. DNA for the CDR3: TGCGCCAGCAGCCAAGCGGGACAGGGGACCGGGGAGCTGTTTTTT.

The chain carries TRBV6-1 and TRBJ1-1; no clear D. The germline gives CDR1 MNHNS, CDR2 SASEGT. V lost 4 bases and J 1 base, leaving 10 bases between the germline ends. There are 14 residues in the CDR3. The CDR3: CASSGGNPNTEAFF. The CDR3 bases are TGTGCCAGCAGTGGAGGCAACCCGAACACTGAAGCTTTCTTT.

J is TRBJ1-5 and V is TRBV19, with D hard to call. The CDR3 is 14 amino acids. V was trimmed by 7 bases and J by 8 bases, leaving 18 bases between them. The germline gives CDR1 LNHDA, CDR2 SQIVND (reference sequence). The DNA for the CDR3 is TGTGCCAGTATTGGAAGGGAGGGTATTGAGCCCCAGCATTTT. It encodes CASIGREGIEPQHF.

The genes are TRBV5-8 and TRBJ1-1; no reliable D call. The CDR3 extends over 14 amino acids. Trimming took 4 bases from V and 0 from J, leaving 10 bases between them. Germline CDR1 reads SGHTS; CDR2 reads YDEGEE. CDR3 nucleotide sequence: TGTGCCAGCAGCCTCGATGGCATGAACACTGAAGCTTTCTTT. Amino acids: CASSLDGMNTEAFF.

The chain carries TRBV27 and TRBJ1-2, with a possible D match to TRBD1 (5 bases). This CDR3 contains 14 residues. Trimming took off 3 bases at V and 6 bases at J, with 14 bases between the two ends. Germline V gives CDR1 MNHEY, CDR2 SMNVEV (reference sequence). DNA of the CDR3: TGTGCCAGCAGTTTTTTTGACGGGGGGGATGGCTACACCTTC. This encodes CASSFFDGGDGYTF.

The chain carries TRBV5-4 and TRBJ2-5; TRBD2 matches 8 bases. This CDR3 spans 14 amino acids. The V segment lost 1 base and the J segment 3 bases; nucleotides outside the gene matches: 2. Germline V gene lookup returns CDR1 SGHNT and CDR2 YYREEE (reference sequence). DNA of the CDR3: TGTGCCAGCAGCTTGACTAGCGGTGAAGAGACCCAGTACTTC. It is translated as CASSLTSGEETQYF.

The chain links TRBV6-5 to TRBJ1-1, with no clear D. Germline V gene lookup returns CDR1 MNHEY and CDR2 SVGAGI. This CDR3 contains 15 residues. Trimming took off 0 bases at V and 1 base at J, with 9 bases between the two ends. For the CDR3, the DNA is TGTGCCAGCAGTTACTCGAGCGTCGAGAACACTGAAGCTTTCTTT. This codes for CASSYSSVENTEAFF.

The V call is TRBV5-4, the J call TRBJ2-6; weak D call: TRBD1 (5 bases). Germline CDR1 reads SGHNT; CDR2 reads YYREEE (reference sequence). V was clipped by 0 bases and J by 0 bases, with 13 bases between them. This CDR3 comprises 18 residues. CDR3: CASSLVATAYSGANVLTF. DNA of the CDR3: TGTGCCAGCAGCTTGGTGGCGACAGCCTACTCTGGGGCCAACGTCCTGACTTTC.

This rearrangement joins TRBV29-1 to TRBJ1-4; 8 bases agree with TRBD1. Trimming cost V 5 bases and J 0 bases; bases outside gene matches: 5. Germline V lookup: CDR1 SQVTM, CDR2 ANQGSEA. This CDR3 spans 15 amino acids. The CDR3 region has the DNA TGCAGCGTTCCGGGGGGACAGGCAACTAATGAAAAACTGTTTTTT. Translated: CSVPGGQATNEKLFF.

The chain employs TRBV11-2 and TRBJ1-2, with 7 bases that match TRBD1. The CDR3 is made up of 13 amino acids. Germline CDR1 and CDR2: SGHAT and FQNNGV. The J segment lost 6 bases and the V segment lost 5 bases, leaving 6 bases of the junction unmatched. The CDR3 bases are TGTGCCAGCAGCCAGGGGGGCGCGGATGGCTACACCTTC. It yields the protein CASSQGGADGYTF.

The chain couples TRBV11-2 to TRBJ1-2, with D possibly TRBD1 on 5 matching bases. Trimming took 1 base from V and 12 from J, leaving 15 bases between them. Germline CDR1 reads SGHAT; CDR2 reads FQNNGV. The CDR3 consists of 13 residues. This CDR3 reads CASSLGRWRDHTF. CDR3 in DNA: TGTGCCAGCAGCTTAGGACGGTGGAGGGACCACACCTTC.

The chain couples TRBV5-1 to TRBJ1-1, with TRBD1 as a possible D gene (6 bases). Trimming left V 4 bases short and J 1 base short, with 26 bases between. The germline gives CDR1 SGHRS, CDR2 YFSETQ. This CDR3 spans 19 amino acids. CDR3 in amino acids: CASSPYYRAVRTANTEAFF. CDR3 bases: TGCGCCAGCAGCCCTTATTACAGGGCGGTAAGGACGGCGAACACTGAAGCTTTCTTT.